This paragraph covers one T cell receptor (beta chain) sequence. The antigen is undetermined. This sample stems from a study of T cell repertoires in cytomegalovirus infection. Findings of the study overall: Predominance within the ex vivo response was attributable to HLA-C-restricted CMV-specific TCR beta clonotypes.

Germline lookup yields CDR1 SEHNR and CDR2 FQNEAQ (reference sequence). The V gene lost 2 bases and the J gene lost 2 bases, with 10 bases spanning the gap. The CDR3 has 16 residues. TCRdb processed the reads anew with MiXCR; each CDR3 protein has one entry. The data hold around 78,000 distinct CDR3 sequences, with 35% to 45% observed a single time. This chain connects TRBV7-9 to TRBJ1-6; D is uncertain. This sequence was found in a human donor in good health (CMV status not recorded). Some clones in this sample may be carry-over from other donors' samples. This sample comprised CD8+ T cells from cultured PBMCs, obtained from culture after CMV antigen stimulation. The CDR3: CASSLPGITYNSPLHF. CDR3 in DNA: TGTGCCAGCAGCTTACCCGGGATCACCTATAATTCACCCCTCCACTTT.